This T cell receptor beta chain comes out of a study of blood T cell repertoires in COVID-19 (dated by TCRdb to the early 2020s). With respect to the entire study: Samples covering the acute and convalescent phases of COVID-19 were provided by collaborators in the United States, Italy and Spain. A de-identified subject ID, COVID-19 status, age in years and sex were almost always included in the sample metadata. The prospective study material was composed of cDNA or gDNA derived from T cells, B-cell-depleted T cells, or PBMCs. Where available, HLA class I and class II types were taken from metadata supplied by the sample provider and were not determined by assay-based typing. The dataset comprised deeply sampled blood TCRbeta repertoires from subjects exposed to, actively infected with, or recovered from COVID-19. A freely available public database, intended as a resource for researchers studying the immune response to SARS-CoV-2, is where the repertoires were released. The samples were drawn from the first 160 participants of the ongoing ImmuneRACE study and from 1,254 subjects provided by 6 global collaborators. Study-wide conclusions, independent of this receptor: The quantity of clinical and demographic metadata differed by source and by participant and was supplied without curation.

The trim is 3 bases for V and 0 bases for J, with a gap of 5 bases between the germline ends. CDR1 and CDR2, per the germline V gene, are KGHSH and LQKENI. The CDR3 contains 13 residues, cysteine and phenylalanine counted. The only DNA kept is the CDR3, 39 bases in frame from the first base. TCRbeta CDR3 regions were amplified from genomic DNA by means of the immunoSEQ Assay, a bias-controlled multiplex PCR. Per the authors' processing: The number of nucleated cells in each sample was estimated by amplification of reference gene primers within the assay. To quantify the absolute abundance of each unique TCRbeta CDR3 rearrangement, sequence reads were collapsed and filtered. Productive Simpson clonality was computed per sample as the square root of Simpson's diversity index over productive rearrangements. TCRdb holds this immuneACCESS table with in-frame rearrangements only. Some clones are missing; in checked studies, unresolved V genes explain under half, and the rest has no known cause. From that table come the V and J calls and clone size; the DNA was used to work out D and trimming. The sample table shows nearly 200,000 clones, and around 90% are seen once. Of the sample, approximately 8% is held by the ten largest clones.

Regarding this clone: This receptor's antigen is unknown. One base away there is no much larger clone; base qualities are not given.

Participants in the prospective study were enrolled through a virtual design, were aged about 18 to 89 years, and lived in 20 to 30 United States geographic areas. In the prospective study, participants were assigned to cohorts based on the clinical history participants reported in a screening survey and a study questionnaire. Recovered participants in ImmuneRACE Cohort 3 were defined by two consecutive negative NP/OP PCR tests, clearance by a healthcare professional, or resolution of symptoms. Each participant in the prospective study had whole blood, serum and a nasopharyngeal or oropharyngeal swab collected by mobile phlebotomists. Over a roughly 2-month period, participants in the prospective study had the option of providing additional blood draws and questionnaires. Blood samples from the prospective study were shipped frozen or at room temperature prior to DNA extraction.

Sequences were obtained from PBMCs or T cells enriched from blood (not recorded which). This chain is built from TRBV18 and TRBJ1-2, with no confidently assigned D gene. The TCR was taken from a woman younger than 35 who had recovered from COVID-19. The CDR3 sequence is CASSPGSNYGYTF. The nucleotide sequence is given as TGTGCCAGCTCACCCGGTTCTAACTATGGCTACACCTTC.